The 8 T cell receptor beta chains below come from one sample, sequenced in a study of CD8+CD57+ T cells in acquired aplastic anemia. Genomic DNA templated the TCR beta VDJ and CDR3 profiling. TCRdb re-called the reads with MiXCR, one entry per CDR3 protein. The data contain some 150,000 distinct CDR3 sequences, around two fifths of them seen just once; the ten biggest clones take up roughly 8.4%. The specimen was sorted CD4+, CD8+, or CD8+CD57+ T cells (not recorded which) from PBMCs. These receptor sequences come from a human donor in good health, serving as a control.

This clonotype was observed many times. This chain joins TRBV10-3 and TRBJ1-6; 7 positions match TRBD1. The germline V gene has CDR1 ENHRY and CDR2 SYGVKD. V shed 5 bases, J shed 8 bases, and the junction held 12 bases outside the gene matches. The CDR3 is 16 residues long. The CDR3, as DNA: TGTGCCATCAGTAGTGCGTTGAGTCAGGGGGATTCACCCCTCCACTTT. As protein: CAISSALSQGDSPLHF.

The DNA for the CDR3 is TGTGCCAGCAGCGGAGACGGTACTCGCGAGCAGTACTTC. Amino acids: CASSGDGTREQYF. The chain recombines TRBV3-1 with TRBJ2-7; D gene uncertain. Per the germline V gene, CDR1 is LGHDT and CDR2 is YNNKEL (reference sequence). This CDR3 region has 13 residues. The V end lost 5 bases, the J end lost 6 bases, and 14 bases lay between the germline ends.

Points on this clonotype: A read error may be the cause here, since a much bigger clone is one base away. The DNA of the CDR3 is TGTGCCATCAGTGAAATGGAGACCCAGTACTTC. This gives the protein CAISEMETQYF. The V gene is TRBV10-3, the J gene TRBJ2-5; no definite D call. Germline CDR1 and CDR2: ENHRY and SYGVKD. V was pared by 3 bases and J by 5 bases, with 4 bases between. The CDR3 totals 11 residues.

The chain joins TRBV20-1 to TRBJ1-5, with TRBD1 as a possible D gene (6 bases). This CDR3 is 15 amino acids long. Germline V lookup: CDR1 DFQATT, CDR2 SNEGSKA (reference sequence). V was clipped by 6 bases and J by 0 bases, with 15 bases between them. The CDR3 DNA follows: TGCAGTGCCCCGAAACAGGGAATTAGCAATCAGCCCCAGCATTTT. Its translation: CSAPKQGISNQPQHF.

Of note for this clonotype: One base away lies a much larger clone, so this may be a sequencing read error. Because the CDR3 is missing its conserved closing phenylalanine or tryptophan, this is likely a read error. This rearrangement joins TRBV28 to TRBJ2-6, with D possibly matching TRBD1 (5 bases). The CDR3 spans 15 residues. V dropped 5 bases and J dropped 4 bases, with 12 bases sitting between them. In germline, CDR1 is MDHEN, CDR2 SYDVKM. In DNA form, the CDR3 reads TGTGCCAGCAGTACTTCAGGGATAGGGGCCAACGTCCTGACTCTC. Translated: CASSTSGIGANVLTL.

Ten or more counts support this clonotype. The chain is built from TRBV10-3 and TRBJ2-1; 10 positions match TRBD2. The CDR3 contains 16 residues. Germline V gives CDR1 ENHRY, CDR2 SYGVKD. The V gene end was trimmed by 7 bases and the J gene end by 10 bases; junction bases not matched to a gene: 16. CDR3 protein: CAIKSFSGRALREQFF. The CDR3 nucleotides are TGTGCCATCAAAAGCTTCAGCGGGAGGGCCCTCAGGGAGCAGTTCTTC.

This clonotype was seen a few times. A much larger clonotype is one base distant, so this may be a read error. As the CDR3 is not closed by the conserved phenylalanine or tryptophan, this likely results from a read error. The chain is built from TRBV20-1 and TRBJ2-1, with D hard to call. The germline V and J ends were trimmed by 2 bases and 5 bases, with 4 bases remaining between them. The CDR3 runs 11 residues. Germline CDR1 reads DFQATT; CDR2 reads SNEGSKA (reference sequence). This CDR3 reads CSARQHNEQFL. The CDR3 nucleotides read TGCAGTGCTAGACAACACAATGAGCAGTTCCTC.

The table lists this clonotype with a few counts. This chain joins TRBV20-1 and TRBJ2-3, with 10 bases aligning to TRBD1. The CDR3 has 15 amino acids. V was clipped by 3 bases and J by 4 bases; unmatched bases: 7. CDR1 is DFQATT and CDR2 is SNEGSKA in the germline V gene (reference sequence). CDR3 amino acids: CSARDTGTGADTQYF. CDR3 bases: TGCAGTGCTAGGGACACCGGGACAGGGGCAGATACGCAGTATTTT.